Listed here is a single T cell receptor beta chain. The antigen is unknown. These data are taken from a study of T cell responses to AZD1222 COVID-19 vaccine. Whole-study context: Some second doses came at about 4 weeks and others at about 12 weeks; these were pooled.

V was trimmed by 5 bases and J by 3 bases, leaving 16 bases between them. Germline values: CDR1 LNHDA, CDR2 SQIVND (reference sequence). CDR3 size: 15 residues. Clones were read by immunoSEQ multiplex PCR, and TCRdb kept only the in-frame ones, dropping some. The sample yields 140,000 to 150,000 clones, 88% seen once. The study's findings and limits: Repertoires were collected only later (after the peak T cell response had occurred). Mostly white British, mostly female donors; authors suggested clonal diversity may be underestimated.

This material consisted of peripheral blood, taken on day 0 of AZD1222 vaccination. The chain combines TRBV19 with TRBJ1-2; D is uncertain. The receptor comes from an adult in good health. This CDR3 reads CASSVRRSLDYGYTF. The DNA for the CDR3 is TGTGCCAGTAGTGTCCGACGGTCTCTGGACTATGGCTACACCTTC.